These 12 T cell receptor beta chains originate from one sample sequenced in a study of blood T cell repertoires in COVID-19. TCRdb keeps only in-frame clones here, not all; method: immunoSEQ multiplex PCR. Of 120,000 to 150,000 clones in the sample, approximately 85% were seen once. The specimen sequenced was peripheral blood. These receptors were collected from a human donor with acute or convalescent COVID-19. The donor label of this sample is uncertain.

The V call is TRBV7-2, the J call TRBJ1-1; 9 bases match TRBD1. This CDR3 is built from 15 residues. CDR1 and CDR2 from the germline V gene are SGHTA and FQGNSA. Trimming removed 4 bases from V and 10 bases from J; junction bases left unmatched: 13. In DNA, the CDR3 is TGTGCCAGCAGCTCACTTGGACAGGGGACGGGGCCAGCTTTCTTT. Protein sequence: CASSSLGQGTGPAFF.

The chain couples TRBV19 to TRBJ1-5; D gene unclear. The germline gives CDR1 LNHDA, CDR2 SQIVND (reference sequence). The ends were cut back, 4 bases at V and 4 bases at J, with 5 bases in the middle. The CDR3 loop spans 12 amino acids. The CDR3 spells CASSTPNQPQHF. The CDR3 nucleotides read TGTGCCAGTAGTACCCCAAATCAGCCCCAGCATTTT.

J is TRBJ2-1 and V is TRBV28, with 10 bases matching TRBD1. The CDR3 is 16 residues long. Germline V lookup: CDR1 MDHEN, CDR2 SYDVKM. After removal of 5 bases from V and 3 bases from J, the junction contained 7 bases not matched to a gene. CDR3 coding DNA: TGTGCCAGCAGTAATCCCGGACAGGGGGACTACAATGAGCAGTTCTTC. Encoded protein: CASSNPGQGDYNEQFF.

For the CDR3, the DNA is TGTGCCAGCTCACCCGGGACAGGGGGAGACTATGGCTACACCTTC. Amino acid sequence: CASSPGTGGDYGYTF. The rearrangement links TRBV18 to TRBJ1-2; TRBD1 matches at 11 bases. J gave up 3 bases and V 3 bases, and 3 bases lay outside the gene matches. Looked up from germline, CDR1 is KGHSH and CDR2 is LQKENI. This CDR3 comprises 15 residues.

The rearrangement links TRBV12-3 or TRBV12-4 to TRBJ1-1; no reliable D call. The germline V and J ends were trimmed by 6 bases and 7 bases, with 9 bases remaining between them. The CDR3 extends over 11 amino acids. The CDR3 DNA is TGTGCCAGCAGCGCGCGGGGTGAAGCTTTCTTT. Translation gives CASSARGEAFF.

The J gene is TRBJ1-6, the V gene TRBV3-1 (or the pseudogene TRBV3-2), with D possibly being TRBD1 (5 bases). The germline V gene encodes CDR1 LGHDT and CDR2 YNNKEL (reference sequence). The length of the CDR3 is 17 residues. Trimming removed 0 bases at V and 8 bases at J, with 17 bases between. CDR3 loop: CASSQDRTPGGHSPLHF. The CDR3 bases are TGTGCCAGCAGCCAAGATCGAACGCCCGGGGGACATTCACCCCTCCACTTT.

This chain connects TRBV7-9 to TRBJ1-3, with unresolved D. CDR3 length equals 12 residues. The V and J ends lost 5 bases and 6 bases respectively, with 8 bases between them. Per the germline V gene, CDR1 is SEHNR and CDR2 is FQNEAQ (reference sequence). CDR3 bases: TGTGCCAGCAGCGTAGACTTAAACACCATATATTTT. It is translated as CASSVDLNTIYF.

The rearrangement uses TRBV6-2 or TRBV6-3 and TRBJ2-7; the match to TRBD1 covers 12 bases. J gave up 6 bases and V 0 bases, and 9 bases lay outside the gene matches. The CDR3 contains 17 residues. CDR1 and CDR2 (germline): MNHEY, SVGEGT. This chain's CDR3 is CASSYSSVGQGAVEQYF. The CDR3 DNA is TGTGCCAGCAGTTACTCGAGCGTGGGACAGGGGGCGGTCGAGCAGTACTTC.

The chain uses TRBV14 and TRBJ2-2; 8 bases fit TRBD1. Germline-derived CDR1 and CDR2 are SGHDN and FVKESK. V gave up 4 bases and J gave up 6 bases; unmatched junction bases: 10. The CDR3 is 16 amino acids. CDR3 amino acids: CASSPRQGIVAGELFF. The CDR3 region has the DNA TGTGCCAGCAGCCCTAGACAGGGGATAGTAGCCGGGGAGCTGTTTTTT. The variable domain in full, with the rest retrieved from reference TRBV14 and TRBJ2-2, is EAGVTQFPSHSVIEKGQTVTLRCDPISGHDNLYWYRRVMGKEIKFLLHFVKESKQDESGMPNNRFLAERTGGTYSTLKVQPAELEDSGVYFCASSPRQGIVAGELFFGEGSRLTVL.

J is TRBJ1-4 and V is TRBV5-1; D possibly corresponds to TRBD1 (6 bases). The V gene's germline CDR1 is SGHRS and CDR2 YFSETQ. This CDR3 contains 14 residues. Deletions cut 8 bases from V and 4 bases from J, with 15 bases between. The chain's CDR3 is CARTNRAGNEKLFF. The CDR3 DNA reads TGCGCCAGAACAAACAGGGCCGGTAATGAAAAACTGTTTTTT.

The gene calls are TRBV9 and TRBJ2-2; D may be TRBD2 (6 bases). The CDR3 sequence is 15 residues long. Germline values: CDR1 SGDLS, CDR2 YYNGEE. V gave up 3 bases and J gave up 1 base, with 10 bases separating them. In DNA form, the CDR3 reads TGTGCCAGCAGCGCAGAGGGACTGAACACCGGGGAGCTGTTTTTT. Its translation: CASSAEGLNTGELFF. Variable domain in full (rest from reference TRBV9 and TRBJ2-2): DSGVTQTPKHLITATGQRVTLRCSPRSGDLSVYWYQQSLDQGLQFLIQYYNGEERAKGNILERFSAQQFPDLHSELNLSSLELGDSALYFCASSAEGLNTGELFFGEGSRLTVL.

The V call is TRBV5-6, the J call TRBJ2-2, with a tentative D call TRBD2 (5 bases). This CDR3 is built from 14 residues. V lost 2 bases and J lost 5, with 10 bases in between. Germline-derived CDR1 and CDR2 are SGHDT and YYEEEE. The chain's CDR3 is CASSFIEGTGELFF. The CDR3 nucleotides are TGTGCCAGCAGCTTCATCGAGGGTACCGGGGAGCTGTTTTTT.